This TCR beta chain was retrieved from a study of blood T cell repertoires in COVID-19. Across the study: Whether acute or convalescent, the COVID-19 samples came from the United States, Italy and Spain. Sources were T cells, B-cell-depleted T cells, or PBMCs; the material itself was cDNA or gDNA.

Enrolled through a virtual design, the participants were between 18 and 89 years of age and came from 24 US areas. Cohort allocation depended upon clinical history that participants reported. This CDR3 contains 15 residues. CDR1 and CDR2 from the germline V gene are MDHEN and SYDVKM. V lost 5 bases and J lost 7; bases outside the gene matches: 10. The table came from immunoSEQ multiplex PCR; TCRdb's copy has only in-frame clones and leaves some out. The sample yields some 150,000 clones, approximately 90% seen once. This clone appeared a single time. The sequenced sample consisted of PBMCs or T cells enriched from blood (not recorded which). The sequence came from a woman aged 25 to 45 with acute COVID-19. V usage is TRBV28 and J usage is TRBJ1-4; 7 bases match TRBD1. CDR3 sequence: CASSPIGTEFEKLFF. CDR3 nucleotides: TGTGCCAGCAGTCCAATCGGGACAGAGTTTGAAAAACTGTTTTTT. Drawing the rest from reference TRBV28 and TRBJ1-4, the complete variable domain is DVKVTQSSRYLVKRTGEKVFLECVQDMDHENMFWYRQDPGLGLRLIYFSYDVKMKEKGDIPEGYSVSREKKERFSLILESASTNQTSMYLCASSPIGTEFEKLFFGSGTQLSVL.